The 22 T cell receptor beta chains below come from one sample, sequenced in a study of T cells in Graves' hyperthyroidism and ophthalmopathy (dated by TCRdb to about 2019). The library was generated by multiplex PCR. Sequencing instrument: Illumina HiSeq 2000. The TCR beta CDR3 regions were amplified from RNA transcripts. The first round of RT-PCR for the TCR CDR3 was performed with the HTBI primer set and the Qiagen OneStep RT-PCR kit. Clones were called with MiXCR by TCRdb after fastp trimmed the public reads at Q25, and only in-frame beta chains were retained. Identical CDR3 protein sequences are pooled into one entry, listed with their most common genes and DNA. The sample table contains roughly 500,000 distinct CDR3 sequences; only one count was recorded for around 50% of them. The top ten constitute 44% of the sample. The sample was peripheral blood or thyroid tissue (not recorded which). The receptors derive from an adult woman with Graves' disease, either hyperthyroidism or ophthalmopathy (not recorded which).

The rearrangement joins TRBV20-1 to TRBJ2-7, with D maybe TRBD2 (5 bases). Germline lookup yields CDR1 DFQATT and CDR2 SNEGSKA (reference sequence). Trimming removed 3 bases from V and 2 bases from J, with 14 bases in between. The CDR3 is 14 amino acids. CDR3 nucleotides: TGCAGTGCTAGGGGAGAGGGCAAGACCTACGAGCAGTACTTC. Its translation is CSARGEGKTYEQYF.

The V and J genes are TRBV7-9 and TRBJ2-7; 11 nucleotides agree with TRBD1. V shed 7 bases, J shed 3 bases, and the junction held 2 bases outside the gene matches. CDR3 size: 13 residues. Germline loops: CDR1 SEHNR, CDR2 FQNEAQ (reference sequence). As DNA, the CDR3 is TGTGCCAGCACGGGGACAGGGGGCTACGAGCAGTACTTC. Protein sequence: CASTGTGGYEQYF.

Only a few counts were recorded for this clonotype. The CDR3 sequence: CSVTRGGGNRRYTF. DNA of the CDR3: TGCAGCGTTACTCGAGGGGGGGGGAATCGGCGCTACACCTTC. The rearrangement links TRBV29-1 to TRBJ1-2, with D perhaps matching TRBD1 (6 bases). From germline, CDR1 is SQVTM and CDR2 ANQGSEA. The ends were cut back, 5 bases at V and 9 bases at J, with 22 bases in the middle. The CDR3 spans 14 residues.

This clonotype was observed many times. V is TRBV2 and J is TRBJ2-7; D not resolved. The CDR3 has 14 amino acids. Germline values: CDR1 SNHLY, CDR2 FYNNEI. Trimming pared 5 bases from V and 4 bases from J, leaving 15 bases between. The CDR3 coding sequence is TGTGCCAGCAGTAGAAGGGTTAGCCAGTACGAGCAGTACTTC. Translation: CASSRRVSQYEQYF.

The gene calls are TRBV7-9 and TRBJ2-7; D unclear. Germline CDR1 reads SEHNR; CDR2 reads FQNEAQ (reference sequence). The CDR3 has 12 amino acids. V lost 5 bases to trimming and J lost 3 bases, with 8 bases between them. The CDR3 DNA is TGTGCCAGCAGCCTGGTGAACTACGAGCAGTACTTC. Its translation is CASSLVNYEQYF.

The chain carries TRBV10-3 and TRBJ2-6; 9 positions match TRBD2. The germline CDR1 and CDR2 sequences are ENHRY and SYGVKD. J gave up 0 bases and V 4 bases, and 16 bases lay outside the gene matches. The CDR3 extends over 21 amino acids. The CDR3 region has the DNA TGTGCCATCAGTGGACTCCGCTTCAATAGCGGGGGCAACTCTGGGGCCAACGTCCTGACTTTC. Amino acid sequence: CAISGLRFNSGGNSGANVLTF.

The chain combines TRBV5-1 with TRBJ2-5; the match to TRBD2 covers 7 bases. The CDR3 length is 16 residues. Germline V gene sequence: CDR1 SGHRS, CDR2 YFSETQ. V trimming: 1 base; J trimming: 5 bases; junction bases outside the gene matches: 11. DNA for the CDR3: TGCGCCAGCAGCTTGATTGCGGCGGGAGTTTATGAGACCCAGTACTTC. This encodes CASSLIAAGVYETQYF. The whole variable domain, filled in from reference TRBV5-1 and TRBJ2-5, reads KAGVTQTPRYLIKTRGQQVTLSCSPISGHRSVSWYQQTPGQGLQFLFEYFSETQRNKGNFPGRFSGRQFSNSRSEMNVSTLELGDSALYLCASSLIAAGVYETQYFGPGTRLLVL.

There are many counts of this clonotype. This chain joins TRBV5-1 and TRBJ2-7, with a tentative D call TRBD2 (6 bases). The CDR3 extends over 16 amino acids. CDR1 is SGHRS and CDR2 is YFSETQ in the germline V gene. V lost 2 bases and J lost 6, with 21 bases in between. In DNA, the CDR3 is TGCGCCAGCAGCTTCCCCTCTGGCGGGATTTCGGGCGAGCAGTACTTC. It specifies CASSFPSGGISGEQYF.

V gene TRBV6-5 combines with J gene TRBJ1-1, with TRBD1 matching over 8 bases. Unmatched junction bases numbered 9, after V lost 8 bases and J lost 1 base. This CDR3 spans 15 amino acids. Germline V lookup: CDR1 MNHEY, CDR2 SVGAGI. CDR3 DNA: TGTGCCAGCCTGGAAACAGGGGGGCGGAACACTGAAGCTTTCTTT. Protein: CASLETGGRNTEAFF.

At least ten counts were recorded for this clonotype. The chain carries TRBV2 and TRBJ2-7; D gene ambiguous. This CDR3 is built from 11 residues. Germline V gene data show CDR1 as SNHLY and CDR2 as FYNNEI. Trimming removed 5 bases from V and 7 bases from J, with 9 bases in between. The CDR3 reads CASSTGGEQYF. CDR3 DNA sequence: TGTGCCAGCAGTACCGGTGGAGAGCAGTACTTC. Based on the CDR3 plus reference TRBV2 and TRBJ2-7, the full variable domain is EPEVTQTPSHQVTQMGQEVILRCVPISNHLYFYWYRQILGQKVEFLVSFYNNEISEKSEIFDDQFSVERPDGSNFTLKIRSTKLEDSAMYFCASSTGGEQYFGPGTRLTVT.

The V gene is TRBV7-2, the J gene TRBJ1-5; tentatively, D is TRBD1 (5 bases). Per the germline V gene, CDR1 is SGHTA and CDR2 is FQGNSA. The ends were cut back, 0 bases at V and 7 bases at J, with 10 bases in the middle. The CDR3 is 14 residues long. The CDR3 coding sequence is TGTGCCAGCAGCTTAGCGACGGCAGGGCAGCCCCAGCATTTT. Translation: CASSLATAGQPQHF.

In its sample, this clonotype was seen many times. J is TRBJ1-4 and V is TRBV7-9; 8 bases line up with TRBD1. This CDR3 contains 14 residues. V trimming: 6 bases; J trimming: 6 bases; junction bases outside the gene matches: 6. Per the germline V gene, CDR1 is SEHNR and CDR2 is FQNEAQ (reference sequence). The DNA of the CDR3 is TGTGCCAGCAGTCCAGACAGGGGTGATGAAAAACTGTTTTTT. Its protein product is CASSPDRGDEKLFF.

This chain connects TRBV10-3 to TRBJ2-5, with 14 bases that match TRBD2. The CDR3 covers 17 residues. Per germline, CDR1 ENHRY and CDR2 SYGVKD. V lost 0 bases and J lost 5; bases outside the gene matches: 5. The CDR3 loop is CAISESGLAGGSETQYF. The CDR3 DNA reads as TGTGCCATCAGTGAGTCCGGACTAGCGGGAGGCAGCGAGACCCAGTACTTC.

In its sample, this clonotype was seen a few times. The V gene is TRBV7-2, the J gene TRBJ2-7; tentatively, D is TRBD1 (6 bases). Germline CDR1 and CDR2: SGHTA and FQGNSA. The CDR3 has 16 residues. V was clipped by 5 bases and J by 6 bases, with 23 bases between them. CDR3 in DNA: TGTGCCAGCAGCGGGCAGGGGCCAGAAACCCTCTTCGAGCAGTACTTC. Translation: CASSGQGPETLFEQYF.

The chain combines TRBV20-1 with TRBJ1-6, with D tentatively TRBD1 (6 bases). The V gene's germline CDR1 is DFQATT and CDR2 SNEGSKA (reference sequence). V was cut by 2 bases and J by 8 bases, with 13 bases left in between. This CDR3 is built from 14 residues. CDR3 protein: CSARSSAGDSPLHF. The CDR3 coding sequence is TGCAGTGCTAGATCGTCGGCAGGGGATTCACCCCTCCACTTT.

J is TRBJ2-2 and V is TRBV7-3; TRBD1 agrees at 8 bases. Germline CDR1 and CDR2: SGHTA and FQGTGA. V was clipped by 6 bases and J by 6 bases; unmatched bases: 6. The CDR3 totals 14 residues. In DNA form, the CDR3 reads TGTGCCAGCAGGCAGGGGGCGGGCGCCGGGGAGCTGTTTTTT. It encodes CASRQGAGAGELFF. The full variable domain, its missing parts supplied by reference TRBV7-3 and TRBJ2-2, is GAGVSQTPSNKVTEKGKYVELRCDPISGHTALYWYRQSLGQGPEFLIYFQGTGAADDSGLPNDRFFAVRPEGSVSTLKIQRTERGDSAVYLCASRQGAGAGELFFGEGSRLTVL.

V gene TRBV10-3 combines with J gene TRBJ2-7, with TRBD2 matching over 8 bases. Germline CDR1 reads ENHRY; CDR2 reads SYGVKD. V lost 10 bases and J lost 1; bases outside the gene matches: 12. CDR3 size: 15 residues. Written as DNA, the CDR3 is TGTGCCAGCAGCTCACCGGGACTAGGGTCCTACGAGCAGTACTTC. Amino acid sequence: CASSSPGLGSYEQYF.

This clonotype was counted ten times or more. V usage is TRBV2 and J usage is TRBJ2-2, with 9 nucleotides matching TRBD2. J was trimmed by 2 bases and V by 2 bases; bases with no gene match: 3. The CDR3 length is 16 residues. Per the germline V gene, CDR1 is SNHLY and CDR2 is FYNNEI. The CDR3 reads CASSERLAENTGELFF. In nucleotides, the CDR3 is TGTGCCAGCAGTGAAAGACTAGCGGAAAACACCGGGGAGCTGTTTTTT.

The chain couples TRBV5-6 to TRBJ1-2, with D tentatively TRBD1 (5 bases). V was trimmed by 2 bases and J by 7 bases, leaving 15 bases between them. CDR3 length: 14 amino acids. Germline V gene sequence: CDR1 SGHDT, CDR2 YYEEEE. The CDR3: CASSLVSRVVGYTF. The CDR3 bases are TGTGCCAGCAGCTTAGTGAGCAGGGTTGTTGGCTACACCTTC.

This clonotype has only one observation. This rearrangement joins TRBV20-1 to TRBJ1-6; TRBD1 aligns across 7 bases. There are 18 residues in the CDR3. The germline V gene encodes CDR1 DFQATT and CDR2 SNEGSKA (reference sequence). V lost 6 bases, J lost 0 bases, and 14 bases stayed unmatched. As DNA, the CDR3 is TGCAGTGCCAACAGGGGAGGCCGCGTGGGCTCCTATAATTCACCCCTCCACTTT. Its protein is CSANRGGRVGSYNSPLHF.

In this sample, this clonotype turned up a few times. The chain links TRBV25-1 to TRBJ2-7, with D hard to call. Germline V gives CDR1 MGHDK, CDR2 SYGVNS. V was pared by 3 bases and J by 2 bases, with 14 bases between. The CDR3 extends over 15 amino acids. The CDR3 DNA reads TGTGCCAGCAGTGACGGCCTTACAGAGGCCTACGAGCAGTACTTC. This codes for CASSDGLTEAYEQYF.

This clonotype has at least ten counts. V gene TRBV7-9 combines with J gene TRBJ2-7; unclear D gene. The CDR3 loop spans 13 amino acids. Germline values: CDR1 SEHNR, CDR2 FQNEAQ (reference sequence). Trimming pared 6 bases from V and 2 bases from J, leaving 11 bases between. DNA for the CDR3: TGTGCCAGCAGTTTTACTGGGACCTACGAGCAGTACTTC. Amino acid sequence: CASSFTGTYEQYF. The full variable domain, in which reference TRBV7-9 and TRBJ2-7 provide the parts outside the CDR3, is DTGVSQNPRHKITKRGQNVTFRCDPISEHNRLYWYRQTLGQGPEFLTYFQNEAQLEKSRLLSDRFSAERPKGSFSTLEIQRTEQGDSAMYLCASSFTGTYEQYFGPGTRLTVT.